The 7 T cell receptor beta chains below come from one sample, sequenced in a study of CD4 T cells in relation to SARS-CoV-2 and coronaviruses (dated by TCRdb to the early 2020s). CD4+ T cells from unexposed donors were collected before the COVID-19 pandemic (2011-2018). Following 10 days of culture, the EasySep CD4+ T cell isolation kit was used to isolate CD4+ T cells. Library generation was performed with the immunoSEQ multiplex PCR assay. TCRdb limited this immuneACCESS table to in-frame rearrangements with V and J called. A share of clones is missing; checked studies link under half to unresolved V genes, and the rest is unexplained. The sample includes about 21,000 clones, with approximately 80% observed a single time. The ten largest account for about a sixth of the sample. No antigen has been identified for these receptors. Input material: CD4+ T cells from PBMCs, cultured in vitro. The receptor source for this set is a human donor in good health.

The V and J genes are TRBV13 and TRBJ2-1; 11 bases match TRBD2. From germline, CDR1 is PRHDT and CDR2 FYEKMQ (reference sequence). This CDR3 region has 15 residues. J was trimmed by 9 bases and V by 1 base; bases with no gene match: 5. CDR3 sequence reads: CASSLVLAGVGEQFF. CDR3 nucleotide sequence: TGTGCCAGCAGCTTAGTACTAGCGGGAGTGGGTGAGCAGTTCTTC.

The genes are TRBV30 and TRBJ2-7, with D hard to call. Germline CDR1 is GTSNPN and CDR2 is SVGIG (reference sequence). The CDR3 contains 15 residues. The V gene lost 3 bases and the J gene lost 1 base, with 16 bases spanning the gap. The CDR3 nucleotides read TGTGCCTGGAGCGGCGGCTTGTACGGTTCCTACGAGCAGTACTTC. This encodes CAWSGGLYGSYEQYF.

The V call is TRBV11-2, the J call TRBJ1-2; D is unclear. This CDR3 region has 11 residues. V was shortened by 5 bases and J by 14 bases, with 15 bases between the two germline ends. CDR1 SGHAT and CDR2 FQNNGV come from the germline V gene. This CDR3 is CASSLTGTTTF. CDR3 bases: TGTGCCAGCAGCCTGACTGGTACTACAACCTTC.

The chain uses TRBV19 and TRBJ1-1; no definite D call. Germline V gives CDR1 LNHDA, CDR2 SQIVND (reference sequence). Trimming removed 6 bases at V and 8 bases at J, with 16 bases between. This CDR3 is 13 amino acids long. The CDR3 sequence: CASSPLTTSEAFF. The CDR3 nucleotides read TGTGCCAGTAGCCCCCTGACAACCTCCGAAGCTTTCTTT.

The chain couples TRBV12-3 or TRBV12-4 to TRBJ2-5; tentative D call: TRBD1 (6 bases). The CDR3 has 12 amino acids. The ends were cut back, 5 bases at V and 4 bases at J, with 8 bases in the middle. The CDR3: CASSVRGETQYF. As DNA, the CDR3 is TGTGCCAGCAGTGTCAGGGGAGAGACCCAGTACTTC.

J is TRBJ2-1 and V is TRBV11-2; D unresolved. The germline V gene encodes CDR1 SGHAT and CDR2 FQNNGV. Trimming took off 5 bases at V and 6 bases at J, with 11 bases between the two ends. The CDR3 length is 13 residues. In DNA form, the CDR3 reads TGTGCCAGCAGCCCACGGTTGTCCAATGAGCAGTTCTTC. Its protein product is CASSPRLSNEQFF.

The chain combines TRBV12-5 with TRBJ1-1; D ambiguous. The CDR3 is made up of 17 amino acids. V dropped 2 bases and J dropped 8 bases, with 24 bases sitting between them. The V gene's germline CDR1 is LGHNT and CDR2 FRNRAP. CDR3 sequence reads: CASGLRLRAVSNPEAFF. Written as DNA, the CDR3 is TGTGCTAGTGGTTTGAGGTTACGGGCCGTTTCGAACCCAGAAGCTTTCTTT.